This T cell receptor beta chain came from a study of identifying expanded T cells in peripheral blood. CDR1 SSHAT and CDR2 FNYEAQ come from the germline V gene (reference sequence). V shed 0 bases and J shed 6 bases, with 17 bases lying between them. The CDR3 contains 17 residues. Here immunoSEQ multiplex PCR was the method, and the copy in TCRdb shows in-frame clones only, minus some. The sample consists of about 90,000 clones, around 86% of them appearing once. The sequence was obtained from a person aged 18 to 75 in good health. The sequenced sample consisted of blood. The rearrangement joins TRBV7-7 to TRBJ2-2; D is perhaps TRBD1 (5 bases). CDR3 nucleotides: TGTGCCAGCAGCTTAGCCTGGCAGGGTATCGCTGCCGGGGAGCTGTTTTTT. Its translation is CASSLAWQGIAAGELFF.